The clone carrying this TCR beta chain was detected ten times or more. TCRdb fed the 5' RACE reads into MiXCR, producing one record per CDR3 protein. The sample has about 50,000 distinct CDR3 sequences, about 2% seen once; the top ten hold around 2.1%. Trimming cost V 0 bases and J 4 bases, with 12 bases left between them. Looked up from germline, CDR1 is SGHTA and CDR2 is FQGNSA. This CDR3 is built from 15 residues. The data derive from a study of neurological immune-mediated disorders. The sample consisted of PBMCs. This sequence was found in a woman aged 40 to 55 with multiple sclerosis. The chain recombines TRBV7-2 with TRBJ1-1; D may be TRBD1 (6 bases). CDR3 in DNA: TGTGCCAGCAGCTTAGCGGGGCAGGGGTCCACTGAAGCTTTCTTT. Amino acids: CASSLAGQGSTEAFF.